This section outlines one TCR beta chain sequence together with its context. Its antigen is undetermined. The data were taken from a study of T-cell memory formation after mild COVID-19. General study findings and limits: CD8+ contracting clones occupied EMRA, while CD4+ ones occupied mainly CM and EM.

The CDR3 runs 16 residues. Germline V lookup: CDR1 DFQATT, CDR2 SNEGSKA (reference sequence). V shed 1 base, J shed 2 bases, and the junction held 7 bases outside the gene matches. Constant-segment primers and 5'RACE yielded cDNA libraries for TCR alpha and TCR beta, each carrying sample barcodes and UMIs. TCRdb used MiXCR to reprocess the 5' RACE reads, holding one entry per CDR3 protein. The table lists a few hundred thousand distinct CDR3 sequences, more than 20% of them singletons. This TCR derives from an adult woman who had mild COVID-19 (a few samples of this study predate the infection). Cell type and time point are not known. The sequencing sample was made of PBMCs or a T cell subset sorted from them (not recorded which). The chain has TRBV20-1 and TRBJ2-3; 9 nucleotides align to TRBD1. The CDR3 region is CSARGPGQGFTDTQYF. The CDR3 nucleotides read TGCAGTGCTAGAGGGCCGGGACAGGGCTTCACAGATACGCAGTATTTT.